These 6 T cell receptor beta chains share one sample of origin, sequenced in a study of human T cells and chemical hapten exposure. TCRdb recomputed calls from the RACE reads with MiXCR, one row per CDR3 protein. The repertoire holds a few hundred thousand distinct CDR3 sequences, with 7.5% to 9% as singletons. Time point indicated: pre-sensitization, week 0. The treatment denotes: therapeutic diphenylcyclopropenone sensitization with weekly scalp DPC. The specimen comprised whole blood, sampled in connection with sensitization to the hapten diphenylcyclopropenone (DPC). These receptors came from a middle-aged woman with alopecia areata. Some clones in this sample may be carry-over from other donors' samples.

This clonotype turned up a few times. The chain links TRBV10-3 to TRBJ2-3; TRBD2 aligns across 14 bases. Germline assignment: CDR1 ENHRY and CDR2 SYGVKD. The CDR3 runs to 19 residues. Trimming at V came to 11 bases and at J to 5 bases, leaving 21 bases not matched to a gene. CDR3: CASTNPGTSGRGGKDTQYF. DNA of the CDR3: TGTGCCTCTACGAATCCCGGGACTAGCGGGAGAGGGGGGAAAGATACGCAGTATTTT.

Only a few counts were recorded for this clonotype. The chain couples TRBV20-1 to TRBJ2-1, with 11 bases fitting TRBD2. This CDR3 is 15 amino acids long. V dropped 5 bases and J dropped 7; count of bases not matched to a gene: 10. Looked up from germline, CDR1 is DFQATT and CDR2 is SNEGSKA (reference sequence). The CDR3 is CSAPLAGGWENEQFF. In nucleotides, the CDR3 is TGCAGTGCTCCGCTAGCGGGAGGTTGGGAAAATGAGCAGTTCTTC.

This clonotype was seen a handful of times. The chain employs TRBV12-3 or TRBV12-4 and TRBJ1-1, with 8 positions matching TRBD1. This CDR3 region has 15 residues. J gave up 5 bases and V 3 bases, and 8 bases lay outside the gene matches. CDR3: CASSFAGRGRTEAFF. The CDR3 DNA is TGTGCCAGCAGTTTTGCGGGCAGGGGGCGAACTGAAGCTTTCTTT.

This clonotype was counted at least ten times. The chain couples TRBV7-3 to TRBJ1-5; no reliable D call. V gave up 6 bases and J gave up 6 bases, with 12 bases separating them. Germline V gene lookup returns CDR1 SGHTA and CDR2 FQGTGA. CDR3 length: 13 amino acids. The CDR3 DNA reads TGTGCCAGCAGTTTTGGGGTTGGTCAGCCCCAGCATTTT. Residues: CASSFGVGQPQHF.

CDR3 bases: TGTGCCAGCAGTGCGGAAGGGCTAAATTACAATGAGCAGTTCTTC. As protein: CASSAEGLNYNEQFF. V gene TRBV12-3 or TRBV12-4 combines with J gene TRBJ2-1; D is undetermined. V lost 5 bases, J lost 4 bases, and 15 bases lay in between. This CDR3 region has 15 residues.

The chain recombines TRBV4-1 with TRBJ2-7; 11 bases are shared with TRBD2. The V segment lost 3 bases and the J segment 6 bases; nucleotides outside the gene matches: 7. Germline V gene data show CDR1 as MGHRA and CDR2 as YSYEKL. This CDR3 has 15 amino acids. DNA for the CDR3: TGCGCCAGCAGCCAGGATGGGACTAGCGGCTTCGAGCAGTACTTC. Protein product: CASSQDGTSGFEQYF.